These 23 T cell receptor beta chains came from one sample sequenced in a study of blood T cell repertoires in COVID-19. Using immunoSEQ multiplex PCR, the repertoire was profiled, and TCRdb retains in-frame clones only, with some absent. Altogether 130,000 to 150,000 clones are present, roughly 76% being singletons, with the ten largest covering 8% to 9%. Sequencing was performed on peripheral blood. These receptors originate from a human donor with acute or convalescent COVID-19. The donor label of this sample is uncertain.

CDR3 sequence reads: CASSLEGQGNTEAFF. The CDR3 nucleotides are TGTGCCAGCAGCTTAGAGGGACAGGGAAACACTGAAGCTTTCTTT. The gene calls are TRBV11-1 and TRBJ1-1; the match to TRBD1 covers 9 bases. The V gene's germline CDR1 is SGHAT and CDR2 FQDESV (reference sequence). V trimming: 1 base; J trimming: 2 bases; junction bases outside the gene matches: 2. This CDR3 spans 15 amino acids.

The rearrangement uses TRBV19 and TRBJ2-7; 10 bases match TRBD2. Germline values: CDR1 LNHDA, CDR2 SQIVND (reference sequence). V was pared by 5 bases and J by 2 bases, with 6 bases of the junction left unmatched. This CDR3 region has 15 residues. The CDR3 nucleotides are TGTGCCAGTAGTCCGAATAGCGGGGGGACCTACGAGCAGTACTTC. Its translation is CASSPNSGGTYEQYF. The full variable domain, rest sourced from reference TRBV19 and TRBJ2-7, is DGGITQSPKYLFRKEGQNVTLSCEQNLNHDAMYWYRQDPGQGLRLIYYSQIVNDFQKGDIAEGYSVSREKKESFPLTVTSAQKNPTAFYLCASSPNSGGTYEQYFGPGTRLTVT.

This chain joins TRBV24-1 and TRBJ2-2; 9 bases map to TRBD2. Losses at the gene ends were 0 bases for V and 3 bases for J; bases not matched to a gene: 1. This CDR3 is 16 amino acids long. Per germline, CDR1 KGHDR and CDR2 SFDVKD. The CDR3 nucleotides read TGTGCCACCAGTGATTTGGCGGGGGGGTACACCGGGGAGCTGTTTTTT. Translating gives CATSDLAGGYTGELFF.

The chain uses TRBV7-2 and TRBJ1-2, with 10 bases identical to TRBD1. The trim removed 5 bases at V and 2 bases at J, leaving 2 bases unmatched. Germline CDR1 reads SGHTA; CDR2 reads FQGNSA. The CDR3 is 14 residues long. CDR3 residues: CASSPTGGNYGYTF. As DNA, the CDR3 is TGTGCCAGCAGCCCGACAGGGGGCAACTATGGCTACACCTTC. Together with reference TRBV7-2 and TRBJ1-2, the CDR3 gives the full variable domain: GAGVSQSPSNKVTEKGKDVELRCDPISGHTALYWYRQSLGQGLEFLIYFQGNSAPDKSGLPSDRFSAERTGGSVSTLTIQRTQQEDSAVYLCASSPTGGNYGYTFGSGTRLTVV.

The rearrangement uses TRBV3-1 (or the pseudogene TRBV3-2) and TRBJ1-3; D is undetermined. Germline-derived CDR1 and CDR2 are LGHDT and YNNKEL (reference sequence). V lost 3 bases and J 0 bases, leaving 9 bases between the germline ends. CDR3 size: 15 residues. For the CDR3, the DNA is TGTGCCAGCAGCCAGTACCCCAGCTCTGGAAACACCATATATTTT. Translated: CASSQYPSSGNTIYF.

The V call is TRBV10-3, the J call TRBJ1-1; the D gene is possibly TRBD1 (5 bases). The CDR3 spans 14 residues. The germline V gene has CDR1 ENHRY and CDR2 SYGVKD. Trimming pared 7 bases from V and 2 bases from J, leaving 14 bases between. The CDR3 bases are TGTGCCATCAACCCGACAGCTAAAAACACTGAAGCTTTCTTT. Protein product: CAINPTAKNTEAFF.

CDR3 DNA sequence: TGTGCCAGTAGTATAGACCAGTTGGATCAGCCCCAGCATTTT. Protein sequence: CASSIDQLDQPQHF. The chain carries TRBV19 and TRBJ1-5; no reliable D call. Between the trimmed V and J ends, which lost 0 bases and 5 bases, there was a span of 8 bases. The CDR3 spans 14 residues. Germline V gene data show CDR1 as LNHDA and CDR2 as SQIVND (reference sequence).

The chain joins TRBV3-1 (or the pseudogene TRBV3-2) to TRBJ1-2, with 8 bases that match TRBD1. V lost 2 bases and J lost 4; bases outside the gene matches: 9. CDR3 length: 16 amino acids. Per the germline V gene, CDR1 is LGHDT and CDR2 is YNNKEL (reference sequence). CDR3 amino acids: CASSQRTGRASYGYTF. The CDR3 nucleotides are TGTGCCAGCAGCCAACGGACAGGGAGGGCAAGCTATGGCTACACCTTC.

This chain's CDR3 is CASSPQGASYGYTF. Here the CDR3 DNA reads TGTGCCAGCAGCCCTCAGGGGGCGAGCTATGGCTACACCTTC. The chain combines TRBV5-6 with TRBJ1-2, with 8 bases aligning to TRBD1. J lost 4 bases, V lost 4 bases, and 6 bases had no gene match. This CDR3 has 14 residues. Germline V lookup: CDR1 SGHDT, CDR2 YYEEEE. Together with reference TRBV5-6 and TRBJ1-2, the CDR3 gives the full variable domain: DAGVTQSPTHLIKTRGQQVTLRCSPKSGHDTVSWYQQALGQGPQFIFQYYEEEERQRGNFPDRFSGHQFPNYSSELNVNALLLGDSALYLCASSPQGASYGYTFGSGTRLTVV.

In nucleotides, the CDR3 is TGCGCCACCACCCCCGGAGGGAATTCACCCCTCCACTTT. Encoded protein: CATTPGGNSPLHF. V gene TRBV10-2 combines with J gene TRBJ1-6; D call uncertain. CDR1 is WSHSY, CDR2 SAAADI, per germline. Between the trimmed V and J ends, which lost 10 bases and 7 bases, there was a span of 14 bases. This CDR3 contains 13 residues.

This chain connects TRBV5-1 to TRBJ1-2, with D unresolved. CDR3 size: 14 residues. The V gene lost 0 bases and the J gene lost 2 bases, with 8 bases spanning the gap. Per the germline V gene, CDR1 is SGHRS and CDR2 is YFSETQ. The CDR3 is CASSLANRNYGYTF. The DNA for the CDR3 is TGCGCCAGCAGCTTGGCAAACAGAAACTATGGCTACACCTTC. Full variable domain (remainder filled in from reference TRBV5-1 and TRBJ1-2): KAGVTQTPRYLIKTRGQQVTLSCSPISGHRSVSWYQQTPGQGLQFLFEYFSETQRNKGNFPGRFSGRQFSNSRSEMNVSTLELGDSALYLCASSLANRNYGYTFGSGTRLTVV.

The CDR3 region has the DNA TGTGCCAGCAGCTGGACACCCTCCAATCAGCCCCAGCATTTT. This gives the protein CASSWTPSNQPQHF. The rearrangement uses TRBV5-6 and TRBJ1-5; the D gene is possibly TRBD1 (5 bases). V was cut by 3 bases and J by 3 bases, with 10 bases left in between. The germline gives CDR1 SGHDT, CDR2 YYEEEE. This CDR3 contains 14 residues.

The chain is built from TRBV7-8 and TRBJ1-1; 8 positions match TRBD1. The CDR3 runs 14 residues. The germline gives CDR1 SGHVS, CDR2 FQNEAQ. The V gene end was trimmed by 3 bases and the J gene end by 7 bases; junction bases not matched to a gene: 7. In DNA form, the CDR3 reads TGTGCCAGCAGCTTGGCAGGGGGCTTGGGTGAAGCTTTCTTT. Translation: CASSLAGGLGEAFF.

The rearrangement joins TRBV2 to TRBJ1-6; 7 bases map to TRBD1. The CDR3 spans 18 residues. Germline CDR1 reads SNHLY; CDR2 reads FYNNEI. After removal of 5 bases from V and 3 bases from J, the junction contained 13 bases not matched to a gene. As DNA, the CDR3 is TGTGCCAGCAGTCAAAGTCCTGAGGGACAGAACTATAATTCACCCCTCCACTTT. It is translated as CASSQSPEGQNYNSPLHF.

This clone turned up a few times. The chain joins TRBV12-3 or TRBV12-4 to TRBJ1-1; 7 bases agree with TRBD1. The V gene end was trimmed by 7 bases and the J gene end by 1 base; junction bases not matched to a gene: 3. The CDR3 is 13 amino acids. The CDR3: CASTGTANTEAFF. CDR3 in DNA: TGTGCCAGCACCGGGACAGCGAACACTGAAGCTTTCTTT.

The chain is built from TRBV6-5 and TRBJ1-6; no firm D call. Germline loops: CDR1 MNHEY, CDR2 SVGAGI. V gave up 0 bases and J gave up 7 bases, with 4 bases separating them. This CDR3 is built from 13 residues. CDR3 amino acids: CASSYSQNSPLHF. The CDR3 DNA reads TGTGCCAGCAGTTACTCCCAGAATTCACCCCTCCACTTT.

This clone has only a few counts. The rearrangement joins TRBV7-2 to TRBJ2-7; 8 bases are shared with TRBD2. The CDR3 loop spans 17 amino acids. Per germline, CDR1 SGHTA and CDR2 FQGNSA. V lost 1 base, J lost 4 bases, and 12 bases stayed unmatched. This CDR3 is CASSLGSGGLKGYEQYF. The DNA for the CDR3 is TGTGCCAGCAGCTTAGGGAGCGGGGGCCTTAAAGGTTACGAGCAGTACTTC. Filled out from reference TRBV7-2 and TRBJ2-7, the complete variable domain reads GAGVSQSPSNKVTEKGKDVELRCDPISGHTALYWYRQSLGQGLEFLIYFQGNSAPDKSGLPSDRFSAERTGGSVSTLTIQRTQQEDSAVYLCASSLGSGGLKGYEQYFGPGTRLTVT.

This rearrangement joins TRBV5-1 to TRBJ2-7; D ambiguous. The CDR3 length is 11 residues. Trimming pared 0 bases from V and 9 bases from J, leaving 7 bases between. Looked up from germline, CDR1 is SGHRS and CDR2 is YFSETQ. The CDR3 protein is CASSLEGAQYF. The CDR3 DNA reads TGCGCCAGCAGCTTGGAAGGAGCGCAGTACTTC.

This clone is a singleton in its sample. As DNA, the CDR3 is TGTGCCAGTAGTTTTACCCGGGACAGGTATCTCACTGAAGCTTTCTTT. Its translation: CASSFTRDRYLTEAFF. The chain is built from TRBV19 and TRBJ1-1; 8 bases align to TRBD1. The length of the CDR3 is 16 residues. Germline CDR1 LNHDA, CDR2 SQIVND (reference sequence). V lost 5 bases and J lost 4; bases outside the gene matches: 12.

The rearrangement links TRBV18 to TRBJ2-1; 7 nucleotides match TRBD2. Per the germline V gene, CDR1 is KGHSH and CDR2 is LQKENI. V trimming: 6 bases; J trimming: 6 bases; junction bases outside the gene matches: 8. The CDR3 spans 14 residues. CDR3 nucleotides: TGTGCCAGCTCGACGAGCGGGGCCCCCAATGAGCAGTTCTTC. It codes for CASSTSGAPNEQFF.

The CDR3 loop reads CASSEGFGGGALAKNIQYF. CDR3 nucleotide sequence: TGTGCCAGCAGTGAAGGGTTCGGGGGAGGGGCTCTAGCCAAAAACATTCAGTACTTC. The chain couples TRBV6-1 to TRBJ2-4; TRBD2 matches 7 bases. The germline gives CDR1 MNHNS, CDR2 SASEGT. The CDR3 runs to 19 residues. The V segment lost 1 base and the J segment 0 bases; nucleotides outside the gene matches: 12.

This clone was seen just once. The CDR3 region is CASSSRQGNAEAFF. As DNA, the CDR3 is TGTGCCAGCAGCTCCAGACAGGGTAACGCTGAAGCTTTCTTT. The rearrangement uses TRBV11-1 and TRBJ1-1; 7 bases are shared with TRBD1. Germline V lookup: CDR1 SGHAT, CDR2 FQDESV (reference sequence). The CDR3 extends over 14 amino acids. J lost 6 bases, V lost 4 bases, and 8 bases had no gene match.

The chain carries TRBV6-5 and TRBJ1-1, with 9 bases that match TRBD1. CDR1 is MNHEY and CDR2 is SVGAGI in the germline V gene. The V segment lost 4 bases and the J segment 3 bases; nucleotides outside the gene matches: 6. The CDR3 sequence is 15 residues long. CDR3 in DNA: TGTGCCAGCAGTTTCACAGGGGGCGGGCACACTGAAGCTTTCTTT. Its translation: CASSFTGGGHTEAFF.